Described below is a single T cell receptor (beta chain) sequence and its context. Antigen unknown. The record originates from a study of CD8 T cells in Susac syndrome. Findings and limits, study-wide: Regarding the TCR sequencing and HLA analysis, the study admitted that a relatively small number of individuals were involved.

The RNA, roughly 0.45 to 1 ug, was put through reverse transcription using random hexamers. The TCR beta CDR3 was amplified by immunoSEQ multiplex PCR across 54 Vbeta, 13 Jbeta. TCRdb reprocessed the immunoSEQ multiplex PCR reads via MiXCR and lists one record per CDR3 protein. The sample lists 140,000 to 150,000 distinct CDR3 sequences, 85% to 95% occurring once. Sequencing of TCR beta was performed on blood CD8+ and CD4+ T cells. This TCR derives from a human donor with multiple sclerosis. Source material: CD4+ T cells from PBMCs.

In nucleotides, the CDR3 is TGTGCCAGCCCATCTTGGTCCGGGGAGACCCAGTACTTC. Translated, it gives CASPSWSGETQYF. The rearrangement links TRBV6-1 to TRBJ2-5; D is undetermined. Per the germline V gene, CDR1 is MNHNS and CDR2 is SASEGT. Trimming left V 8 bases short and J 5 bases short, with 15 bases between. The CDR3 is made up of 13 amino acids.